A single sample gave rise to the 25 T cell receptor beta chains below, sequenced in a study of somatic mutations in cytotoxic T cells in rheumatoid arthritis. Libraries were prepared by immunoSEQ multiplex PCR; TCRdb keeps only in-frame clonotypes and omits some of them. This table holds roughly 16,000 clones, roughly 80% found once. The sequenced material came from CD8+ T cells sorted from blood. These receptors were obtained from an adult with rheumatoid arthritis.

This clone came up once. The V and J genes are TRBV30 and TRBJ2-7; TRBD2 aligns across 8 bases. Germline-derived CDR1 and CDR2 are GTSNPN and SVGIG (reference sequence). V dropped 2 bases and J dropped 5; count of bases not matched to a gene: 5. CDR3 length: 13 amino acids. This chain's CDR3 is CAWSPGLDDEQYF. The CDR3 coding sequence is TGTGCCTGGAGTCCGGGACTAGACGACGAGCAGTACTTC.

The chain recombines TRBV6-5 with TRBJ2-3, with TRBD2 matching 9 bases. Per germline, CDR1 MNHEY and CDR2 SVGAGI. This CDR3 contains 16 residues. V gave up 4 bases and J gave up 4 bases; unmatched junction bases: 9. CDR3 sequence (DNA): TGTGCCAGCAGTTCCTCTAGCGGGGAGGGGGCAGATACGCAGTATTTT. This translates into CASSSSSGEGADTQYF.

This clone has just a few counts. V is TRBV7-6 and J is TRBJ2-7; D is unclear. V was trimmed by 11 bases and J by 1 base, leaving 12 bases between them. This CDR3 contains 12 residues. Germline V lookup: CDR1 SGHVS, CDR2 FNYEAQ. CDR3 in amino acids: CASSTESYEQYF. DNA for the CDR3: TGTGCCTCCTCTACGGAATCCTACGAGCAGTACTTC.

The chain uses TRBV2 and TRBJ1-1; unclear D gene. The CDR3 is 16 residues long. Trimming took off 3 bases at V and 0 bases at J, with 14 bases between the two ends. CDR1 is SNHLY and CDR2 is FYNNEI in the germline V gene. The chain's CDR3 is CASSDPGMGVNTEAFF. CDR3 nucleotides: TGTGCCAGCAGTGACCCGGGGATGGGAGTGAACACTGAAGCTTTCTTT.

This chain connects TRBV25-1 to TRBJ2-3, with no clear D. Trimming stripped 5 bases from V and 3 bases from J, with 3 bases between. This CDR3 is 11 amino acids long. In germline, CDR1 is MGHDK, CDR2 SYGVNS. CDR3 in DNA: TGTGCCAGCAGTCATACAGATACGCAGTATTTT. Its protein is CASSHTDTQYF.

The chain combines TRBV30 with TRBJ2-1; possible D gene TRBD2, 5 bases. The V gene's germline CDR1 is GTSNPN and CDR2 SVGIG (reference sequence). Trimming stripped 7 bases from V and 0 bases from J, with 10 bases between. This CDR3 comprises 13 residues. CDR3 loop: CAFRGRSYNEQFF. DNA for the CDR3: TGTGCCTTCCGGGGTCGCTCCTACAATGAGCAGTTCTTC.

The gene calls are TRBV27 and TRBJ1-2; 8 bases fit TRBD1. The CDR3 runs 14 residues. V dropped 6 bases and J dropped 6; count of bases not matched to a gene: 9. The germline CDR1 and CDR2 sequences are MNHEY and SMNVEV (reference sequence). CDR3 nucleotides: TGTGCCAGCAGCTACTTAACAGGGGGTAATGGCTACACCTTC. Protein: CASSYLTGGNGYTF.

This clone was counted once. The CDR3 region is CASSLRLSNTEAFF. As DNA, the CDR3 is TGTGCCAGCAGCTTGAGGCTGTCGAACACTGAAGCTTTCTTT. This rearrangement joins TRBV5-5 to TRBJ1-1, with unresolved D. The germline V gene encodes CDR1 SGHKS and CDR2 YYEKEE (reference sequence). V was shortened by 1 base and J by 1 base, with 8 bases between the two germline ends. The CDR3 contains 14 residues.

The rearrangement joins TRBV9 to TRBJ2-3; 7 nucleotides line up with TRBD2. After removal of 4 bases from V and 0 bases from J, the junction contained 8 bases not matched to a gene. Per the germline V gene, CDR1 is SGDLS and CDR2 is YYNGEE. This CDR3 is 16 amino acids long. DNA for the CDR3: TGTGCCAGCAGCCCACGGTTCGGGGGGAGCACAGATACGCAGTATTTT. Residues: CASSPRFGGSTDTQYF.

The chain joins TRBV11-2 to TRBJ1-1; D is possibly TRBD1 (5 bases). CDR3 length: 16 amino acids. Germline values: CDR1 SGHAT, CDR2 FQNNGV. Trimming left V 7 bases short and J 0 bases short, with 18 bases between. The CDR3 nucleotides read TGTGCCAGCACCCCGGGGACTGAGGGTGTGAACACTGAAGCTTTCTTT. Translating it yields CASTPGTEGVNTEAFF.

The genes are TRBV6-1 and TRBJ2-7, with no clear D. This CDR3 comprises 13 residues. The germline CDR1 and CDR2 sequences are MNHNS and SASEGT. The V and J ends lost 8 bases and 5 bases respectively, with 16 bases between them. CDR3 nucleotide sequence: TGTGCCAGCCGACACATACCACCTAACGAGCAGTACTTC. It yields the protein CASRHIPPNEQYF.

The V gene is TRBV19, the J gene TRBJ2-2; D may be TRBD1 or TRBD2 (5 bases each). Germline V gives CDR1 LNHDA, CDR2 SQIVND (reference sequence). The ends were cut back, 7 bases at V and 4 bases at J, with 16 bases in the middle. The CDR3 totals 15 residues. CDR3 loop: CASTPGAVLTGELFF. The CDR3 DNA sequence: TGTGCCAGTACCCCCGGGGCCGTTCTCACCGGGGAGCTGTTTTTT.

The chain carries TRBV19 and TRBJ1-5; 7 positions match TRBD1. The CDR3 totals 16 residues. The germline CDR1 and CDR2 sequences are LNHDA and SQIVND (reference sequence). V shed 3 bases, J shed 6 bases, and the junction held 11 bases outside the gene matches. Written as DNA, the CDR3 is TGTGCCAGTAGTATTAAGGCGCAGGCAGGGGGTCAGCCCCAGCATTTT. Translated, it gives CASSIKAQAGGQPQHF.

The J gene is TRBJ1-2, the V gene TRBV5-1, with 7 bases aligning to TRBD1. Trimming at V came to 4 bases and at J to 3 bases, leaving 6 bases not matched to a gene. This CDR3 is 14 amino acids long. The germline V gene encodes CDR1 SGHRS and CDR2 YFSETQ. The DNA for the CDR3 is TGCGCCAGCAGCCCTAGGGGGCTTGACTATGGCTACACCTTC. Amino acids: CASSPRGLDYGYTF. Filled out from reference TRBV5-1 and TRBJ1-2, the complete variable domain reads KAGVTQTPRYLIKTRGQQVTLSCSPISGHRSVSWYQQTPGQGLQFLFEYFSETQRNKGNFPGRFSGRQFSNSRSEMNVSTLELGDSALYLCASSPRGLDYGYTFGSGTRLTVV.

This chain uses TRBV7-9 with TRBJ1-6; perhaps TRBD1 as D (6 bases). This CDR3 region has 13 residues. Germline V lookup: CDR1 SEHNR, CDR2 FQNEAQ (reference sequence). V lost 5 bases and J 7 bases, leaving 9 bases between the germline ends. The CDR3 spells CASSRDKNSPLHF. In nucleotides, the CDR3 is TGTGCCAGCAGCCGGGACAAGAATTCACCCCTCCACTTT.

V and J are TRBV10-3 and TRBJ1-1; D possibly corresponds to TRBD1 (5 bases). Trimming took 3 bases from V and 1 from J, leaving 21 bases between them. Germline V gene data show CDR1 as ENHRY and CDR2 as SYGVKD. There are 18 residues in the CDR3. The CDR3 coding sequence is TGTGCCATCAGTGAAATACAGTCGGGACCCTCTCAGAACACTGAAGCTTTCTTT. This encodes CAISEIQSGPSQNTEAFF.

The rearrangement uses TRBV7-9 and TRBJ2-1, with 11 bases identical to TRBD1. The CDR3 is 16 residues long. Germline V gene lookup returns CDR1 SEHNR and CDR2 FQNEAQ (reference sequence). V lost 2 bases and J lost 10; bases outside the gene matches: 10. CDR3 residues: CASSLRDRGSLKEQFF. The DNA for the CDR3 is TGTGCCAGCAGCTTAAGGGACAGGGGGTCCCTAAAGGAGCAGTTCTTC.

A few counts support this clone. The chain uses TRBV15 and TRBJ2-7; 7 bases line up with TRBD1. The CDR3 extends over 19 amino acids. Germline V gene data show CDR1 as LNHNV and CDR2 as YYDKDF (reference sequence). Trimming at V came to 1 base and at J to 2 bases, leaving 17 bases not matched to a gene. CDR3 amino acids: CATSRGPGTEYDQAYEQYF. The CDR3 DNA sequence: TGTGCCACCAGCAGAGGTCCCGGGACAGAATACGACCAAGCCTACGAGCAGTACTTC.

The V call is TRBV13, the J call TRBJ1-1, with TRBD1 matching over 8 bases. Germline V gene sequence: CDR1 PRHDT, CDR2 FYEKMQ (reference sequence). This CDR3 region has 13 residues. Germline trimming cut 10 bases from V and 3 bases from J; bases unmatched to any gene: 7. The CDR3 DNA is TGTGCCAATGACAGGGGCGGGTACACTGAAGCTTTCTTT. Its protein product is CANDRGGYTEAFF.

This rearrangement joins TRBV11-3 to TRBJ2-7, with 8 bases matching TRBD1. There are 15 residues in the CDR3. The germline CDR1 and CDR2 sequences are SGHNT and YENEEA. With V trimmed by 2 bases and J by 2 bases, 5 bases remained unmatched. CDR3 nucleotide sequence: TGTGCCAGCAGCTTAAACAGGGGGGAAACCTACGAGCAGTACTTC. Its translation: CASSLNRGETYEQYF. The whole variable domain, remainder taken from reference TRBV11-3 and TRBJ2-7, is EAGVVQSPRYKIIEKKQPVAFWCNPISGHNTLYWYLQNLGQGPELLIRYENEEAVDDSQLPKDRFSAERLKGVDSTLKIQPAELGDSAVYLCASSLNRGETYEQYFGPGTRLTVT.

This clone is deemed medium-sized. This rearrangement joins TRBV7-9 to TRBJ2-7, with D uncertain. V dropped 2 bases and J dropped 1 base, with 12 bases sitting between them. The CDR3 is 15 amino acids. Germline V gene lookup returns CDR1 SEHNR and CDR2 FQNEAQ (reference sequence). DNA of the CDR3: TGTGCCAGCAGCTTAACAATAGGGTTATCCTACGAGCAGTACTTC. It specifies CASSLTIGLSYEQYF. Together with reference TRBV7-9 and TRBJ2-7, the CDR3 gives the full variable domain: DTGVSQNPRHKITKRGQNVTFRCDPISEHNRLYWYRQTLGQGPEFLTYFQNEAQLEKSRLLSDRFSAERPKGSFSTLEIQRTEQGDSAMYLCASSLTIGLSYEQYFGPGTRLTVT.

V and J are TRBV5-1 and TRBJ2-7; no definite D call. The CDR3 has 15 amino acids. Looked up from germline, CDR1 is SGHRS and CDR2 is YFSETQ. V was clipped by 5 bases and J by 0 bases, with 15 bases between them. CDR3 in amino acids: CASRKSLFSSYEQYF. CDR3 bases: TGCGCCAGCAGAAAATCACTATTCAGCTCCTACGAGCAGTACTTC.

V usage is TRBV4-1 and J usage is TRBJ2-2; tentatively, D is TRBD2 (6 bases). The CDR3 consists of 17 residues. CDR1 is MGHRA, CDR2 YSYEKL, per germline. With 0 bases removed from V and 5 bases from J, the gap between germline ends came to 16 bases. The DNA for the CDR3 is TGCGCCAGCAGCCAAGATCGAGGAGGGAGTAGGACCGGGGAGCTGTTTTTT. Translation: CASSQDRGGSRTGELFF.

This chain connects TRBV4-1 to TRBJ2-5; D may correspond to TRBD1 or TRBD2 (5 bases each). V was shortened by 1 base and J by 1 base, with 10 bases between the two germline ends. The germline CDR1 and CDR2 sequences are MGHRA and YSYEKL. The CDR3 consists of 15 residues. The CDR3 region is CASSQVEGPQETQYF. The CDR3, as DNA: TGCGCCAGCAGCCAAGTTGAGGGGCCCCAAGAGACCCAGTACTTC.

V usage is TRBV7-9 and J usage is TRBJ1-4, with a tentative D call TRBD1 (6 bases). The V and J ends lost 5 bases and 4 bases respectively, with 17 bases between them. The CDR3 has 16 amino acids. The germline V gene encodes CDR1 SEHNR and CDR2 FQNEAQ (reference sequence). The CDR3 protein is CASSPLAGTRNEKLFF. The CDR3 DNA reads as TGTGCCAGCAGCCCCCTCGCCGGGACACGTAATGAAAAACTGTTTTTT.